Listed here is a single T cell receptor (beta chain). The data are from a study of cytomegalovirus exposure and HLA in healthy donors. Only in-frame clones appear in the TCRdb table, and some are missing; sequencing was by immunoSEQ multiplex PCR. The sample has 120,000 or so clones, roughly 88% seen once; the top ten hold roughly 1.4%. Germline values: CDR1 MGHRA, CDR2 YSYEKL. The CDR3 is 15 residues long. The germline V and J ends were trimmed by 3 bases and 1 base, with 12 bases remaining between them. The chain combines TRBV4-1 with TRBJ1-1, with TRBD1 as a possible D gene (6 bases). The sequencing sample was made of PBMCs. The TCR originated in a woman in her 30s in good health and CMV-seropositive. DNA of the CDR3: TGCGCCAGCAGCCAGCCGAAACAGGGGAACACTGAAGCTTTCTTT. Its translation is CASSQPKQGNTEAFF.